This T cell receptor beta chain is from a study of blood T cells in healthy people across ages. In the study overall: Capturing about one barcoded beta molecule per two T cells was achieved by template switching.

PCR was performed a second time for roughly 7 to 11 cycles using a sample-barcoded 5' primer and a J-beta primer mix. Every sample produced at least 2.5 million CDR3-containing paired-end reads. TCRdb independently ran MiXCR on the 5' RACE reads; one entry per CDR3 protein. The sample yields about 620,000 distinct CDR3 sequences, roughly half seen once. The CDR3 extends over 15 amino acids. The V gene's germline CDR1 is SQVTM and CDR2 ANQGSEA. V shed 5 bases and J shed 4 bases, with 21 bases lying between them. The study, taken as a whole, reports: Greater diversity and more naive CD4+ cells were seen in long-lived donors than in aged donors.

Regarding this clonotype: Its matching antigen is unknown.

The J gene is TRBJ2-7, the V gene TRBV29-1, with D perhaps TRBD1 or TRBD2 (5 bases each). The source of this sequence is a woman of 80 years or more in good health. Sequences were obtained from blood. CDR3 protein: CSVRGSIRGEYEQYF. DNA for the CDR3: TGCAGCGTTCGGGGCAGCATCCGTGGGGAGTACGAGCAGTACTTC.